One and the same sample provided the 28 T cell receptor beta chains below, sequenced in a study of vaccination and CD4 T cells after COVID-19. An Oncomine TCR Beta short-read assay was used to sequence the DNA from cultured CD4+ T cells. TCRdb analysed the PCR reads with MiXCR anew, one entry per CDR3 protein. Of 18,000 or so distinct CDR3 sequences listed, approximately 50% are singletons. Antigen specificity for these receptors is unknown. The treatment: approximately nine-day PBMC culture with coronavirus spike peptide pools or control peptides (ViraFEST assay). The sequenced sample was CD4+ T cells from blood, cultured in vitro, obtained before SARS-CoV-2 vaccination. The receptors here all came from a human donor who had recovered from COVID-19.

This clonotype was seen a handful of times. The CDR3 DNA is TGTGCCAGCAACCGCCAGGGAGTGGGAGATACGCAGTATTTT. Amino acids: CASNRQGVGDTQYF. The chain carries TRBV7-9 and TRBJ2-3; either TRBD1 or TRBD2 may supply D (5 bases each). CDR1 and CDR2 (germline): SEHNR, FQNEAQ (reference sequence). Trimming pared 7 bases from V and 5 bases from J, leaving 16 bases between. CDR3 length: 14 amino acids.

The chain carries TRBV20-1 and TRBJ1-1, with TRBD1 matching over 7 bases. Per the germline V gene, CDR1 is DFQATT and CDR2 is SNEGSKA (reference sequence). The CDR3 has 12 amino acids. The ends lost 5 bases at V and 6 bases at J; junction bases unmatched: 6. CDR3 sequence: CSASTGVSEAFF. CDR3 DNA: TGCAGTGCTTCAACAGGGGTATCTGAAGCTTTCTTT.

This clonotype has more than one count but fewer than ten. This chain joins TRBV19 and TRBJ2-2, with 10 bases aligning to TRBD2. V lost 6 bases and J lost 4; bases outside the gene matches: 2. The germline CDR1 and CDR2 sequences are LNHDA and SQIVND (reference sequence). The CDR3 is 14 residues long. In DNA, the CDR3 is TGTGCCAGTAGCGGGACTAGCGCCACCGGGGAGCTGTTTTTT. Translating gives CASSGTSATGELFF. The whole variable domain, filled in from reference TRBV19 and TRBJ2-2, reads DGGITQSPKYLFRKEGQNVTLSCEQNLNHDAMYWYRQDPGQGLRLIYYSQIVNDFQKGDIAEGYSVSREKKESFPLTVTSAQKNPTAFYLCASSGTSATGELFFGEGSRLTVL.

This clonotype was seen more than once but under ten times. The chain links TRBV27 to TRBJ2-2, with TRBD2 identical over 7 bases. The CDR3 runs 16 residues. Trimming took 7 bases from V and 4 from J; bases not matched to a gene: 12. Germline CDR1 reads MNHEY; CDR2 reads SMNVEV (reference sequence). The CDR3 DNA reads as TGTGCCAGCACCCCCCGGAGCAGGGAGGGCACCGGGGAGCTGTTTTTT. It specifies CASTPRSREGTGELFF.

This rearrangement joins TRBV5-4 to TRBJ1-4, with D perhaps TRBD1 (5 bases). The CDR3 covers 15 residues. V dropped 0 bases and J dropped 5 bases, with 11 bases sitting between them. Germline V lookup: CDR1 SGHNT, CDR2 YYREEE (reference sequence). The chain's CDR3 is CASSLALGTNEKLFF. CDR3 nucleotides: TGTGCCAGCAGCTTGGCCTTAGGGACGAATGAAAAACTGTTTTTT.

The chain has TRBV30 and TRBJ1-1; the D gene is possibly TRBD1 (6 bases). Germline CDR1 GTSNPN, CDR2 SVGIG (reference sequence). This CDR3 is 15 amino acids long. V was pared by 6 bases and J by 1 base, with 18 bases between. The CDR3 is CACRPHRVGNTEAFF. The CDR3 DNA sequence: TGTGCCTGTCGACCTCACAGGGTGGGGAACACTGAAGCTTTCTTT.

The table lists this clonotype with a count of one. This chain uses TRBV28 with TRBJ2-7; D tentatively reads TRBD1 or TRBD2 (5 bases each). The germline V and J ends were trimmed by 6 bases and 7 bases, with 22 bases remaining between them. The CDR3 runs 15 residues. Germline values: CDR1 MDHEN, CDR2 SYDVKM. The CDR3 region is CASRIDRDPGGEQYF. CDR3 in DNA: TGTGCCAGCAGAATAGACCGGGACCCCGGTGGAGAGCAGTACTTC.

The CDR3 DNA is TGTGCCACCAGCAGAGTTCCGGGCGGGAGGAGCTACAATGAGCAGTTCTTC. This gives the protein CATSRVPGGRSYNEQFF. V gene TRBV15 combines with J gene TRBJ2-1; 8 bases are a match to TRBD2. V was clipped by 1 base and J by 3 bases; unmatched bases: 8. CDR1 LNHNV and CDR2 YYDKDF come from the germline V gene (reference sequence). This CDR3 spans 17 amino acids.

This clonotype was seen only once. V gene TRBV4-2 combines with J gene TRBJ2-2; D might be TRBD2 (5 bases). The V end lost 2 bases, the J end lost 6 bases, and 13 bases lay between the germline ends. The germline V gene encodes CDR1 LGHNA and CDR2 YNFKEQ. The CDR3 totals 15 residues. CDR3 in DNA: TGTGCCAGCAGCCAACCCCAGCTGGAGGCCGGGGAGCTGTTTTTT. Translation gives CASSQPQLEAGELFF.

V gene TRBV30 combines with J gene TRBJ1-1, with D perhaps matching TRBD1 (5 bases). V dropped 3 bases and J dropped 0 bases, with 11 bases sitting between them. Per the germline V gene, CDR1 is GTSNPN and CDR2 is SVGIG (reference sequence). CDR3 length: 14 residues. The chain's CDR3 is CAWRIDRLNTEAFF. In DNA, the CDR3 is TGTGCCTGGAGAATCGACAGACTGAACACTGAAGCTTTCTTT.

The genes are TRBV6-2 or TRBV6-3 and TRBJ2-7; TRBD2 matches at 8 bases. Trimming cost V 9 bases and J 3 bases; bases outside gene matches: 13. The germline gives CDR1 MNHEY, CDR2 SVGEGT. The CDR3 has 15 amino acids. DNA for the CDR3: TGTGCCAGTCGAAAGACGGGACTAGAAGACTACGAGCAGTACTTC. As protein: CASRKTGLEDYEQYF.

The DNA of the CDR3 is TGCAGTGCACAAGCGGGAGGGATCGAGACCCAGTACTTC. Translated, it gives CSAQAGGIETQYF. This chain connects TRBV20-1 to TRBJ2-5, with 10 bases that match TRBD2. Trimming removed 6 bases from V and 5 bases from J; junction bases left unmatched: 6. The germline V gene has CDR1 DFQATT and CDR2 SNEGSKA (reference sequence). The CDR3 has 13 amino acids.

This clonotype has a handful of counts. V is TRBV25-1 and J is TRBJ1-4, with D perhaps matching TRBD1 (5 bases). Per germline, CDR1 MGHDK and CDR2 SYGVNS. This CDR3 has 13 amino acids. CDR3 nucleotides: TGTGGATCCCACCAGGGAAACCATGAAAAACTGTTTTTT. It translates to CGSHQGNHEKLFF. The full variable domain, completed using reference TRBV25-1 and TRBJ1-4, is EADIYQTPRYLVIGTGKKITLECSQTMGHDKMYWYQQDPGMELHLIHYSYGVNSTEKGDLSSESTVSRIRTEHFPLTLESARPSHTSQYLCGSHQGNHEKLFFGSGTQLSVL.

The V call is TRBV30, the J call TRBJ1-6; the D is unclear. The CDR3 spans 13 residues. Trimming removed 0 bases at V and 6 bases at J, with 6 bases between. Per germline, CDR1 GTSNPN and CDR2 SVGIG (reference sequence). CDR3 sequence: CAWSVSSNSPLHF. Here the CDR3 DNA reads TGTGCCTGGAGTGTGAGCAGTAATTCACCCCTCCACTTT.

The chain employs TRBV20-1 and TRBJ2-2; D is ambiguous. V dropped 2 bases and J dropped 1 base, with 5 bases sitting between them. This CDR3 is 13 amino acids long. Germline-derived CDR1 and CDR2 are DFQATT and SNEGSKA (reference sequence). The CDR3 nucleotides are TGCAGTGCTAGAAAGGGGAACACCGGGGAGCTGTTTTTT. Its translation: CSARKGNTGELFF.

The V and J genes are TRBV2 and TRBJ1-6; the match to TRBD1 covers 7 bases. Germline values: CDR1 SNHLY, CDR2 FYNNEI. The CDR3 runs to 13 residues. With 8 bases clipped from V and 7 bases from J, the junction kept 5 bases outside the gene matches. CDR3 loop: CASQGQANSPLHF. The DNA for the CDR3 is TGTGCCAGCCAAGGACAGGCGAATTCACCCCTCCACTTT.

The V call is TRBV30, the J call TRBJ2-2, with D possibly matching TRBD1 (7 bases). Germline CDR1 is GTSNPN and CDR2 is SVGIG (reference sequence). The CDR3 is 13 residues long. Between the trimmed V and J ends, which lost 5 bases and 3 bases, there was a span of 10 bases. The CDR3 DNA is TGTGCCTGGGACAGGGAGGACACCGGGGAGCTGTTTTTT. Its translation: CAWDREDTGELFF.

This sequence joins TRBV7-2 and TRBJ2-2; D might be TRBD2 (6 bases). This CDR3 is 14 amino acids long. The V and J ends lost 5 bases and 6 bases respectively, with 13 bases between them. Per germline, CDR1 SGHTA and CDR2 FQGNSA. This chain's CDR3 is CASSPTGVPGELFF. The DNA for the CDR3 is TGTGCCAGCAGCCCAACGGGGGTTCCCGGGGAGCTGTTTTTT.

The chain carries TRBV5-1 and TRBJ1-1, with D uncertain. CDR3 length: 15 amino acids. From germline, CDR1 is SGHRS and CDR2 YFSETQ. V lost 0 bases, J lost 1 base, and 10 bases lay in between. CDR3 amino acids: CASSLVEASNTEAFF. CDR3 nucleotide sequence: TGCGCCAGCAGCTTGGTCGAGGCCTCGAACACTGAAGCTTTCTTT.

V usage is TRBV2 and J usage is TRBJ2-5; the D gene is possibly TRBD2 (6 bases). This CDR3 contains 14 residues. Trimming removed 3 bases from V and 1 base from J, with 9 bases in between. CDR1 is SNHLY and CDR2 is FYNNEI in the germline V gene. The CDR3 DNA sequence: TGTGCCAGCAGTGAGGACTACGGCCAAGAGACCCAGTACTTC. Translating gives CASSEDYGQETQYF.

The chain is built from TRBV28 and TRBJ2-4; 11 nucleotides align to TRBD2. The CDR3 loop spans 18 amino acids. Germline trimming cut 2 bases from V and 7 bases from J; bases unmatched to any gene: 13. CDR1 is MDHEN, CDR2 SYDVKM, per germline. In nucleotides, the CDR3 is TGTGCCAGCAGTTTAGGGGTAGCGGGAGGGCCCGGGAGGAACATTCAGTACTTC. It specifies CASSLGVAGGPGRNIQYF.

The chain has TRBV6-1 and TRBJ1-5; 10 positions match TRBD1. This CDR3 region has 16 residues. Unmatched junction bases numbered 4, after V lost 4 bases and J lost 1 base. Germline values: CDR1 MNHNS, CDR2 SASEGT. CDR3 DNA: TGTGCCAGCAGTGGTGGGACAGGGGTCAGCAATCAGCCCCAGCATTTT. Translated, it gives CASSGGTGVSNQPQHF.

The gene calls are TRBV14 and TRBJ2-7; 8 nucleotides line up with TRBD2. The germline V gene has CDR1 SGHDN and CDR2 FVKESK. The CDR3 sequence is 15 residues long. The J segment lost 0 bases and the V segment lost 1 base, leaving 2 bases of the junction unmatched. Here the CDR3 reads CASSQVAGSSYEQYF. In nucleotides, the CDR3 is TGTGCCAGCAGCCAAGTAGCGGGGAGCTCCTACGAGCAGTACTTC.

The CDR3 sequence: CSARDGAGATPRWQFF. CDR3 coding DNA: TGCAGTGCTAGAGATGGAGCCGGGGCGACCCCCCGGTGGCAGTTCTTC. V gene TRBV20-1 combines with J gene TRBJ2-1; D is tentatively TRBD1 or TRBD2 (5 bases each). V dropped 0 bases and J dropped 12 bases, with 24 bases sitting between them. Germline V gene lookup returns CDR1 DFQATT and CDR2 SNEGSKA (reference sequence). The CDR3 contains 16 residues.

This clonotype was recorded a few times. This chain connects TRBV6-1 to TRBJ2-2; no firm D call. The germline V gene has CDR1 MNHNS and CDR2 SASEGT. Deletions cut 6 bases from V and 5 bases from J, with 19 bases between. There are 16 residues in the CDR3. CDR3 sequence (DNA): TGTGCCAGCAGCCCCAGGCGGTCGAGGTCTACCGGGGAGCTGTTTTTT. Translation: CASSPRRSRSTGELFF.

V and J are TRBV20-1 and TRBJ2-1; D uncertain. Germline loops: CDR1 DFQATT, CDR2 SNEGSKA (reference sequence). There are 13 residues in the CDR3. Trimming took 3 bases from V and 0 from J, leaving 6 bases between them. The CDR3 loop reads CSASSRSYNEQFF. In DNA, the CDR3 is TGCAGTGCTAGCTCCCGCTCCTACAATGAGCAGTTCTTC.

This clonotype has just a few counts. The rearrangement links TRBV24-1 to TRBJ2-5; D tentatively reads TRBD1 or TRBD2 (6 bases each). Deletions cut 6 bases from V and 5 bases from J, with 18 bases between. CDR3 size: 15 residues. The germline gives CDR1 KGHDR, CDR2 SFDVKD. CDR3 region: CATSNVLGGRETQYF. CDR3 coding DNA: TGTGCCACCAGTAATGTGTTAGGGGGGCGGGAGACCCAGTACTTC.

This rearrangement joins TRBV6-2 or TRBV6-3 to TRBJ2-4; no firm D call. Trimming cost V 6 bases and J 0 bases, with 15 bases left between them. The CDR3 spans 16 residues. Germline assignment: CDR1 MNHEY and CDR2 SVGEGT. For the CDR3, the DNA is TGTGCCAGCAGACCTCAAACTCTACTAGCCAAAAACATTCAGTACTTC. Its translation: CASRPQTLLAKNIQYF.